In its sample, the clone carrying this TCR beta chain was seen many times. Its antigen is not known. Time point meaning: newly diagnosed GD, antithyroid drugs for less than 3 months. RNA from PBMCs was the source of the TCR library. The sample comes from a study of regulatory T cells in long-lasting Graves disease. Overall study results and limits: Persistent disease exhibited a predilection for TRBV28, TRBJ1-2 and TRBJ2-5. Having only a small sample size may have limited accuracy.

Investigators prepared the TCR beta libraries by applying iRepertoire HTBI primers and Arm-PCR of CDR3 regions. TCRdb itself ran the multiplex PCR reads through MiXCR, one entry per CDR3 protein. The sample yields 500,000 or so distinct CDR3 sequences, under 20% seen once. CDR3 size: 11 residues. Per the germline V gene, CDR1 is GTSNPN and CDR2 is SVGIG (reference sequence). This sample also belongs to another study, concerning T cells in Graves' hyperthyroidism and ophthalmopathy.

This receptor was taken from a man aged 35-49 years with Graves disease. The input for sequencing was peripheral blood mononuclear cells (PBMCs), taken at new diagnosis, from a patient treated with antithyroid drugs. V gene TRBV30 combines with J gene TRBJ1-1; no clear D gene. The CDR3 here is CGSLRNTEAFF. The CDR3 DNA reads TGTGGGAGCCTTCGAAACACTGAAGCTTTCTTT.